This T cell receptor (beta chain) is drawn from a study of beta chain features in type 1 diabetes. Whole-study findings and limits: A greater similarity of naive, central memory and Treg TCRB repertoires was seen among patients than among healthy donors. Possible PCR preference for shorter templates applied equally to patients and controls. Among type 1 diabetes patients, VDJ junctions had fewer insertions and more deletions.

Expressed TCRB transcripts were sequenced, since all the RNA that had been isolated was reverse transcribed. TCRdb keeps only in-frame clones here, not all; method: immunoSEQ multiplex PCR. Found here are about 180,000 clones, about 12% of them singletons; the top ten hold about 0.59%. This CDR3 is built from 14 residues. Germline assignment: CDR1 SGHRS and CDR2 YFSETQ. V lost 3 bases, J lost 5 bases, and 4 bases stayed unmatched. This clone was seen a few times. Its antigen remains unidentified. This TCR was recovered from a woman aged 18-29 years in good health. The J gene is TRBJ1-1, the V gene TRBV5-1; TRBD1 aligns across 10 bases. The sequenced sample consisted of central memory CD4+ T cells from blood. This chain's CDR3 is CASSSRTGGTEAFF. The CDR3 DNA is TGCGCCAGCAGCTCGCGGACAGGGGGGACTGAAGCTTTCTTT.